This passage covers 16 T cell receptor beta chains from one sample sequenced in a study of cytomegalovirus exposure and HLA in healthy donors. PCR employed 60 Vbeta and 13 Jbeta primers. The assay was immunoSEQ multiplex PCR, and TCRdb's table has in-frame clones only and misses some. The profile shows approximately 50,000 clones, around three fifths of them singletons. The sample consisted of PBMCs. Source of these receptors: a human donor in good health.

This sequence joins TRBV29-1 and TRBJ2-7; weak D call: TRBD1 (6 bases). Germline loops: CDR1 SQVTM, CDR2 ANQGSEA. The V end was cut by 4 bases, the J end by 0 bases, with 13 bases between. The length of the CDR3 is 14 residues. CDR3 loop: CSVVNRASSYEQYF. The CDR3 DNA reads TGCAGCGTTGTAAACAGGGCAAGCTCCTACGAGCAGTACTTC.

The chain has TRBV7-2 and TRBJ2-7, with TRBD2 as a possible D gene (7 bases). V was clipped by 5 bases and J by 2 bases, with 13 bases between them. The length of the CDR3 is 14 residues. Per germline, CDR1 SGHTA and CDR2 FQGNSA. In DNA form, the CDR3 reads TGTGCCAGCAGCGCCAACGGGGGGCCCTACGAGCAGTACTTC. It yields the protein CASSANGGPYEQYF.

The J gene is TRBJ2-3, the V gene TRBV9, with D perhaps TRBD2 (7 bases). CDR1 SGDLS and CDR2 YYNGEE come from the germline V gene. The length of the CDR3 is 13 residues. Trimming took 6 bases from V and 6 from J, leaving 14 bases between them. The CDR3 reads CASTKGGGDTQYF. In DNA form, the CDR3 reads TGTGCCAGCACCAAGGGAGGGGGGGATACGCAGTATTTT. The entire variable domain, with the rest obtained from reference TRBV9 and TRBJ2-3, is as follows: DSGVTQTPKHLITATGQRVTLRCSPRSGDLSVYWYQQSLDQGLQFLIQYYNGEERAKGNILERFSAQQFPDLHSELNLSSLELGDSALYFCASTKGGGDTQYFGPGTRLTVL.

V usage is TRBV29-1 and J usage is TRBJ1-2; maybe TRBD1 (5 bases). The germline CDR1 and CDR2 sequences are SQVTM and ANQGSEA. The CDR3 totals 12 residues. CDR3 bases: TGCAGTGCCCGGCAGGGTATTAGCGGCTACACCTTC. It specifies CSARQGISGYTF. Drawing the rest from reference TRBV29-1 and TRBJ1-2, the complete variable domain is SAVISQKPSRDICQRGTSLTIQCQVDSQVTMMFWYRQQPGQSLTLIATANQGSEATYESGFVIDKFPISRPNLTFSTLTVSNMSPEDSSIYLCSARQGISGYTFGSGTRLTVV.

This clone was seen only a few times. The V call is TRBV7-8, the J call TRBJ2-5, with TRBD2 identical over 9 bases. Germline assignment: CDR1 SGHVS and CDR2 FQNEAQ. The CDR3 consists of 17 residues. V was clipped by 3 bases and J by 2 bases; unmatched bases: 10. CDR3 sequence (DNA): TGTGCCAGCAGCTTCCGGCGCGGGGGGGCCGGGCAAGAGACCCAGTACTTC. Translating gives CASSFRRGGAGQETQYF.

The chain has TRBV5-1 and TRBJ1-4; D gene uncertain. The CDR3 is 14 amino acids. Germline V gives CDR1 SGHRS, CDR2 YFSETQ. Between the trimmed V and J ends, which lost 5 bases and 0 bases, there was a span of 8 bases. The CDR3 bases are TGCGCCAGCAGTTCAACAACAACTAATGAAAAACTGTTTTTT. Its protein product is CASSSTTTNEKLFF.

About this clone: This specimen includes other DNA sequences encoding the same CDR3. V and J are TRBV7-8 and TRBJ2-7; 11 bases are a match to TRBD2. Germline V CDR1 and CDR2: SGHVS, FQNEAQ. Trimming took 5 bases from V and 2 from J; bases not matched to a gene: 8. The CDR3 contains 16 residues. CDR3 sequence: CASSRATSGGPYEQYF. The CDR3 DNA reads as TGTGCCAGCAGCCGCGCAACTAGCGGGGGACCCTACGAGCAGTACTTC.

The gene calls are TRBV6-5 and TRBJ1-5, with D perhaps matching TRBD1 (6 bases). Germline CDR1 is MNHEY and CDR2 is SVGAGI. This CDR3 is 16 amino acids long. V was pared by 0 bases and J by 4 bases, with 13 bases between. The CDR3 loop is CASSYSSRGGNQPQHF. CDR3 bases: TGTGCCAGCAGTTACTCGAGCAGGGGAGGGAATCAGCCCCAGCATTTT.

The CDR3 sequence is CASSDTLDWIQETQYF. CDR3 in DNA: TGTGCCAGCAGTGATACCTTGGACTGGATCCAAGAGACCCAGTACTTC. The rearrangement links TRBV6-1 to TRBJ2-5; D might be TRBD2 (5 bases). This CDR3 has 16 residues. The germline gives CDR1 MNHNS, CDR2 SASEGT. Trimming removed 3 bases from V and 1 base from J, with 15 bases in between.

The chain recombines TRBV10-3 with TRBJ2-3; 9 bases align to TRBD2. This CDR3 is built from 14 residues. CDR1 is ENHRY, CDR2 SYGVKD, per germline. The V gene end was trimmed by 6 bases and the J gene end by 6 bases; junction bases not matched to a gene: 7. This CDR3 reads CAISEAGGRDTQYF. The CDR3 DNA reads as TGTGCCATCAGCGAAGCGGGGGGCCGGGATACGCAGTATTTT.

J is TRBJ1-2 and V is TRBV5-1; 9 bases map to TRBD1. CDR3 length: 14 amino acids. Trimming at V came to 4 bases and at J to 2 bases, leaving 3 bases not matched to a gene. Germline V gene data show CDR1 as SGHRS and CDR2 as YFSETQ. This chain's CDR3 is CASSVGQGNYGYTF. CDR3 bases: TGCGCCAGCAGCGTAGGACAGGGGAACTATGGCTACACCTTC.

CDR3 sequence reads: CASSLGSSGGSQETQYF. In DNA, the CDR3 is TGTGCCAGCAGCTTAGGAAGTAGCGGGGGGTCTCAAGAGACCCAGTACTTC. The chain couples TRBV7-9 to TRBJ2-5; 10 bases fit TRBD2. With V trimmed by 1 base and J by 2 bases, 7 bases remained unmatched. The CDR3 totals 17 residues. Germline CDR1 and CDR2: SEHNR and FQNEAQ (reference sequence). Full variable domain (rest looked up from reference TRBV7-9 and TRBJ2-5): DTGVSQNPRHKITKRGQNVTFRCDPISEHNRLYWYRQTLGQGPEFLTYFQNEAQLEKSRLLSDRFSAERPKGSFSTLEIQRTEQGDSAMYLCASSLGSSGGSQETQYFGPGTRLLVL.

This CDR3 reads CASSQGFTGSTGELFF. CDR3 DNA sequence: TGCGCCAGCAGCCAAGGTTTTACGGGGAGCACCGGGGAGCTGTTTTTT. The V and J genes are TRBV4-1 and TRBJ2-2; perhaps TRBD2 as D (5 bases). The length of the CDR3 is 16 residues. V shed 1 base and J shed 4 bases, with 13 bases lying between them. Germline loops: CDR1 MGHRA, CDR2 YSYEKL.

The V call is TRBV28, the J call TRBJ1-4; TRBD1 is a possible D gene (5 bases). Germline V lookup: CDR1 MDHEN, CDR2 SYDVKM. Trimming shortened V by 3 bases and J by 7 bases, and 15 bases separated the two germline ends. The CDR3 runs 15 residues. The CDR3 region is CASSFVSRVSEKLFF. Written as DNA, the CDR3 is TGTGCCAGCAGTTTTGTAAGCAGGGTGTCTGAAAAACTGTTTTTT.

This clone was counted only a few times. The V and J genes are TRBV7-9 and TRBJ2-1, with 14 bases fitting TRBD2. Germline CDR1 is SEHNR and CDR2 is FQNEAQ (reference sequence). The CDR3 is made up of 14 amino acids. The V and J ends lost 4 bases and 10 bases, in that order; junction bases with no gene match: 3. This CDR3 reads CASSSGLAGGEQFF. In DNA, the CDR3 is TGTGCCAGCAGCTCCGGACTAGCGGGGGGCGAGCAGTTCTTC. Combining the CDR3 with reference TRBV7-9 and TRBJ2-1 gives the whole variable domain DTGVSQNPRHKITKRGQNVTFRCDPISEHNRLYWYRQTLGQGPEFLTYFQNEAQLEKSRLLSDRFSAERPKGSFSTLEIQRTEQGDSAMYLCASSSGLAGGEQFFGPGTRLTVL.

This rearrangement joins TRBV11-2 to TRBJ2-6; D unresolved. The ends were cut back, 7 bases at V and 4 bases at J, with 5 bases in the middle. Germline loops: CDR1 SGHAT, CDR2 FQNNGV. CDR3 length: 12 residues. The CDR3 nucleotides read TGTGCCAGCACGAGGGGGGCCAACGTCCTGACTTTC. It translates to CASTRGANVLTF.